Below, one T cell receptor beta chain is given with its context. Authors' methods: Counts of nucleated cells, estimated from reference gene primer amplification, were obtained. Libraries were prepared by immunoSEQ multiplex PCR; TCRdb keeps only in-frame clonotypes and omits some of them. V and J calls and clone size are copied from that table; D and trimming were computed from the DNA. The data hold just over 250,000 clones, with around 89% observed a single time. The data belong to a study of blood T cell repertoires in COVID-19. Study as a whole: Researchers got acute and convalescent COVID-19 samples from the United States, Italy and Spain. PBMCs, B-cell-depleted T cells, or T cells provided the cDNA or gDNA that made up the material.

Germline V CDR1 and CDR2: LNHNV, YYDKDF (reference sequence). Trimming removed 4 bases at V and 6 bases at J, with 10 bases between. The length of the CDR3 is 14 residues. The specimen was peripheral blood. The V gene is TRBV15, the J gene TRBJ1-6; D may be TRBD1 (5 bases). The clonotype was recovered from a man aged 55 to 70 who had recovered from COVID-19. CDR3 amino acids: CATSMKGLNSPLHF. The CDR3, as DNA: TGTGCCACCAGCATGAAGGGGCTTAATTCACCCCTCCACTTT.